This record covers a single TCR beta chain. CDR1 and CDR2 (germline): KGHSH, LQKENI. The CDR3 covers 16 residues. V lost 2 bases and J 5 bases, leaving 18 bases between the germline ends. This entry is derived from a study of blood T cell repertoires in COVID-19. Study overall: From the United States, Italy and Spain came samples of acute and convalescent COVID-19. Sample material is recorded as cDNA or gDNA derived from T cells, B-cell-depleted T cells, or PBMCs.

Clones were read by immunoSEQ multiplex PCR, and TCRdb kept only the in-frame ones, dropping some. Of about 250,000 clones in the sample, roughly 80% were seen once. The rearrangement joins TRBV18 to TRBJ1-1; the D gene is possibly TRBD1 (5 bases). The sample consisted of peripheral blood. This clonotype was sampled from a man in his fifties or sixties with active or convalescent COVID-19. The CDR3 DNA follows: TGTGCCAGCTCACCAAGGGCTGGGGCTTCCCCAACTGAAGCTTTCTTT. Residues: CASSPRAGASPTEAFF.